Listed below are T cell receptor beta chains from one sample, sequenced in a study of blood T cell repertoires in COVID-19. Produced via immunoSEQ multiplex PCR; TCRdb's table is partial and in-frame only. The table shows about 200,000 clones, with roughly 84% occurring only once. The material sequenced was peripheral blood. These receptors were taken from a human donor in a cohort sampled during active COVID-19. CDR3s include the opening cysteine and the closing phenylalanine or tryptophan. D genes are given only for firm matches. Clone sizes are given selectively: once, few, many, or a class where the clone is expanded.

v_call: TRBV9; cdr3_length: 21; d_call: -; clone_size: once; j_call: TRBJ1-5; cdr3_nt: TGTGCCAGCAGCCCTATACGAAGGCTGGGCAGCAGTTTATCCCGATCATACCCCCAGCATTTT; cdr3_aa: CASSPIRRLGSSLSRSYPQHF
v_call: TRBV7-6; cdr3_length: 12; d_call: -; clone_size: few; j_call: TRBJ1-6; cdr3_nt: TGTGCCAGCAGTACCGGGAATTCACCCCTCCACTTT; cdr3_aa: CASSTGNSPLHF
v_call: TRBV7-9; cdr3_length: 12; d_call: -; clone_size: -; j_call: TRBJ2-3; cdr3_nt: TGTGCCTCTCCCGGGCGCGGGGATACGCAGTATTTT; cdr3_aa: CASPGRGDTQYF
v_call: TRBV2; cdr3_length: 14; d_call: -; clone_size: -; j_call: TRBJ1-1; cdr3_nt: TGTGCCAGCAATGGGCCGGCCGATCTCTCTGAAGCTTTCTTT; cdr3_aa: CASNGPADLSEAFF
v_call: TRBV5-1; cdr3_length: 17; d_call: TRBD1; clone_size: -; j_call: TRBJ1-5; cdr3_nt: TGCGCCAGTAGAGCCGGGACAGGGGACCAGATCAATCAGCCCCAGCATTTT; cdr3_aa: CASRAGTGDQINQPQHF
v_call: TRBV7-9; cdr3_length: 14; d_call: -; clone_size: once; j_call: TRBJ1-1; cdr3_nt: TGTGCCAGCAGCTTAGACTCGAGGGCCGCTGAAGCTTTCTTT; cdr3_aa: CASSLDSRAAEAFF
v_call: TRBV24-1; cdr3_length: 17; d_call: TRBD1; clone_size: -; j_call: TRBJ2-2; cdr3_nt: TGTGCCACCAGTGATTTGCCATCGACAGGGCTGCCCGGGGAGCTGTTTTTT; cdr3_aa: CATSDLPSTGLPGELFF
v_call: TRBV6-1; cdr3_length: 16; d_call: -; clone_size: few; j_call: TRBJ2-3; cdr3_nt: TGTGCCAGCAGTGAAGCCCTCTATTTGAACGAGGATACGCAGTATTTT; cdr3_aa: CASSEALYLNEDTQYF
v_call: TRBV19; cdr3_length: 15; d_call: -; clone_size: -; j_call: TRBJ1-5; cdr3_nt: TGTGCCAGTAGTATGGTGGCACAGGCCAATCAGCCCCAGCATTTT; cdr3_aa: CASSMVAQANQPQHF
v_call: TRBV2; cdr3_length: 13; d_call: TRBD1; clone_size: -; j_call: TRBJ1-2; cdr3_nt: TGTGCCAGCAACCTCCGACAGGGGGCGGGCTACACCTTC; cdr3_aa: CASNLRQGAGYTF
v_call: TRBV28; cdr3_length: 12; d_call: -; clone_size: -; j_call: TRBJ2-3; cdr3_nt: TGTGCCAGCAATCAGGTCACAGATACGCAGTATTTT; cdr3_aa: CASNQVTDTQYF
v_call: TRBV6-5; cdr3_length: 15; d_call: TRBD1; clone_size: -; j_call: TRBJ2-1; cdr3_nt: TGTGCCAGCAGCCGCCGGGACAGGGGTAACAATGAGCAGTTCTTC; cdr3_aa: CASSRRDRGNNEQFF
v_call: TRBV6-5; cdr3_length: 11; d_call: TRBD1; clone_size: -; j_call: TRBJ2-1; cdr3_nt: TGTGCCAGCAGCTATACAGGGGATGAGTTCTTC; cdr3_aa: CASSYTGDEFF
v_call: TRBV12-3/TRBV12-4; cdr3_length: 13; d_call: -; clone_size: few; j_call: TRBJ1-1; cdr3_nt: TGTGCCAGCAGTTTTATCCCGAACACTGAAGCTTTCTTT; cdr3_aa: CASSFIPNTEAFF
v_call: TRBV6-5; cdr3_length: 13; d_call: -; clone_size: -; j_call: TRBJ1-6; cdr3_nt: TGTGCCAGCAGTTACAGGAGCCATTCACCCCTCCACTTT; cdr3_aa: CASSYRSHSPLHF
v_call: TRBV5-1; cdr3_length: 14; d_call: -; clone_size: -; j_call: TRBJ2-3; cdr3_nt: TGCGCCAGCAGAGACTCAACCTTCACAGATACGCAGTATTTT; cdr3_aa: CASRDSTFTDTQYF
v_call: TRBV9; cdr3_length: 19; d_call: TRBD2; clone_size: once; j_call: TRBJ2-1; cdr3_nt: TGTGCCAGCAGCCCGCTTTTGGGACTAGCGGGGGGGCTCTACAATGAGCAGTTCTTC; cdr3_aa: CASSPLLGLAGGLYNEQFF
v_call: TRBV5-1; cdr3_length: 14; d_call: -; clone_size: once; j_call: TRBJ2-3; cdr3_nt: TGCGCCAGCAGCTTATCCTGGCCCCCAGATACGCAGTATTTT; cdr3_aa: CASSLSWPPDTQYF
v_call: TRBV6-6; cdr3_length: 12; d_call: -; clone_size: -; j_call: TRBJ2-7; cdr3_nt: TGTGCCAGCAGTGGGAGTGGGCACGAGCAGTACTTC; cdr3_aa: CASSGSGHEQYF
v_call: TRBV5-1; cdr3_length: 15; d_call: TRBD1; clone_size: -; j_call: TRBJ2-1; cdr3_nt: TGCGCCAGCAGCCCGGGACAGACCTCCTACAATGAGCAGTTCTTC; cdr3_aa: CASSPGQTSYNEQFF
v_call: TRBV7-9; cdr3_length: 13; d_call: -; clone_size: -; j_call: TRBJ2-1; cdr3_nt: TGTGCCAGCAGCTTAGACAGGGAGCATGAGCAGTTCTTC; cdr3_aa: CASSLDREHEQFF
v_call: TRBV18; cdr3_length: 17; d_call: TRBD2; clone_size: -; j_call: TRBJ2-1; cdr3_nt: TGTGCCAGCTCAACCGGGACTAGCGGGAGCGCGATCAATGAGCAGTTCTTC; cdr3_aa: CASSTGTSGSAINEQFF
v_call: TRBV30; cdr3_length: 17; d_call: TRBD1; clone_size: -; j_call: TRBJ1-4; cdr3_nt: TGTGCCTGGAGGGCCGGGACAGGGTTCGTCCCTAATGAAAAACTGTTTTTT; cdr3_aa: CAWRAGTGFVPNEKLFF
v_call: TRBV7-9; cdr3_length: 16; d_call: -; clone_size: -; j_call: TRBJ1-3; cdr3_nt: TGTGCCAGCAGCCCGCGGGGGGGGGTTCCTGGAAACACCATATATTTT; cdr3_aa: CASSPRGGVPGNTIYF
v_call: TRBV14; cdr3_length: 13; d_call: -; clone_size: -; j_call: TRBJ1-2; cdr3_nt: TGTGCCAGCAGCCAAGACAGGATCCATGGCTACACCTTC; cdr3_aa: CASSQDRIHGYTF
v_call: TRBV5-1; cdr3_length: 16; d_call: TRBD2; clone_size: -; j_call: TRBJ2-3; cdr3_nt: TGCGCCAGCAGCACACCAACTAGCGGCCCCACAGATACGCAGTATTTT; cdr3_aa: CASSTPTSGPTDTQYF
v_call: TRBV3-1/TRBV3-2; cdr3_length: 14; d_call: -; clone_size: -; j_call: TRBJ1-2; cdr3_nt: TGTGCCAGCAGCCAAGCCAGTGGCTACTATGGCTACACCTTC; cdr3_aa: CASSQASGYYGYTF
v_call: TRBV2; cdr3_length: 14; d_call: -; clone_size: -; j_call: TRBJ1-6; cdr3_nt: TGTGCCAGCAGTGAATGGGTTGCCCAGGGGCCCCTCCACTTT; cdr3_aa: CASSEWVAQGPLHF
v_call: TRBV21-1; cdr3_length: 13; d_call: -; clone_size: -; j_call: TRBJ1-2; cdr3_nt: TGTGCCAGCAGCAAAGGCCCTCTTCGGGGCTACACCTTC; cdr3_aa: CASSKGPLRGYTF
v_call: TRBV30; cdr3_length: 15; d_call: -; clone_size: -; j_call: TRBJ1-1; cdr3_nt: TGTGCCTGGAGAAGTCATGTTACGGGGGGGGCTGAAGCTTTCTTT; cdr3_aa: CAWRSHVTGGAEAFF
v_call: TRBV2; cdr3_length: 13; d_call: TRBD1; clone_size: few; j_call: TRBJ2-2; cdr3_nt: TGTGCCAGCCGGGACAGTCTCGTCGGGGAGCTGTTTTTT; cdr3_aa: CASRDSLVGELFF
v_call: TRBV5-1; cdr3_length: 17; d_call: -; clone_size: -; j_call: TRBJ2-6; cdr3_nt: TGCGCCAGCAGCTTGGCCGGCGGAGTTTCTGGGGCCAACGTCCTGACTTTC; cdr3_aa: CASSLAGGVSGANVLTF
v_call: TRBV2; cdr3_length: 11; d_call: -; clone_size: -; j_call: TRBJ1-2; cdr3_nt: TGTGCCAGTGGGGGGGGTTATGGCTACACCTTC; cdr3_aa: CASGGGYGYTF
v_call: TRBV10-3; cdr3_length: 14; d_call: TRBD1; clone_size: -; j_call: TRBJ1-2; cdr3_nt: TGTGCCATCAGCATAGGGACAGATCCTTCGGGCTACACCTTC; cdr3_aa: CAISIGTDPSGYTF
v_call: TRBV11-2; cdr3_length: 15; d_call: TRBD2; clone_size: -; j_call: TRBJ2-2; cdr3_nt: TGTGCCAGCAGCTTAAGGACTAGCAACACCGGGGAGCTGTTTTTT; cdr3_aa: CASSLRTSNTGELFF
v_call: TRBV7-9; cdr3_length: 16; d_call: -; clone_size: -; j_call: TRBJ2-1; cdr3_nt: TGTGCCAGCAGCCTATATGGGGACCTCCCAGGGGATGAGCAGTTCTTC; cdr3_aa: CASSLYGDLPGDEQFF
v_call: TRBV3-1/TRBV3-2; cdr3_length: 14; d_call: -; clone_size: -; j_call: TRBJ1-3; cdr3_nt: TGTGCCAGCAGCACAGGGACGAGAGGAAACACCATATATTTT; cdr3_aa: CASSTGTRGNTIYF
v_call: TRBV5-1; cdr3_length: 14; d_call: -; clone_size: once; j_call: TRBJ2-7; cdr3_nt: TGCGCCAGCAGCTTGGTGGCAGGGTCCTACGAGCAGTACTTC; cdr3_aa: CASSLVAGSYEQYF
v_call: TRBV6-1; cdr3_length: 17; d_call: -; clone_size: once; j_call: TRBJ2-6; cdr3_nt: TGTGCCAGCAGTGATACGTACCTAATCTCTGGGGCCAACGTCCTGACTTTC; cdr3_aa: CASSDTYLISGANVLTF
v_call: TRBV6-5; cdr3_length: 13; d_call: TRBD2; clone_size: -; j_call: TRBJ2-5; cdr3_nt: TGTGCCAGCAGACCGACTAGCGTTGAGACCCAGTACTTC; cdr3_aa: CASRPTSVETQYF
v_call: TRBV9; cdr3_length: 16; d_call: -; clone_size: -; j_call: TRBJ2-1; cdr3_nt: TGTGCCAGCAGCGTGGCCGGGATTCGCGAGTACAATGAGCAGTTCTTC; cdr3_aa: CASSVAGIREYNEQFF
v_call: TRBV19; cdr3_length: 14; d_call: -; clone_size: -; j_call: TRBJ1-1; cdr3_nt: TGTGCCAGTAACAACAGGGCCCGACGATCTGAAGCTTTCTTT; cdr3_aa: CASNNRARRSEAFF
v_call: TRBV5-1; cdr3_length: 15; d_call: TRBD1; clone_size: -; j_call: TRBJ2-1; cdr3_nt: TGCGCCAGCAGCTCCAACAGGGGCGCCTACAATGAGCAGTTCTTC; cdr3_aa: CASSSNRGAYNEQFF
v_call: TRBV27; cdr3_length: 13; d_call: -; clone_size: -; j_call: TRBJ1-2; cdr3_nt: TGTGCCAGCAGTCCAATGTTAGGCGGTGGCTACACCTTC; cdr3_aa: CASSPMLGGGYTF
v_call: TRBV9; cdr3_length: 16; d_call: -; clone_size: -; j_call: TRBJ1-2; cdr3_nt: TGTGCCAGCAGCGAGGGGGAGGGGAAGTTATCGGGTGGCTACACCTTC; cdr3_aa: CASSEGEGKLSGGYTF
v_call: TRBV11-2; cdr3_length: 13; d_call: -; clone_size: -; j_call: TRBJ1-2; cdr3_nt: TGTGCCAGCAGCTTAACGGGTTTTGATGGCTACACCTTC; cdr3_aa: CASSLTGFDGYTF
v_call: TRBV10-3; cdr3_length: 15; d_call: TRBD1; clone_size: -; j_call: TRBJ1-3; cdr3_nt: TGTGCCATCAGTGAGAACAGGGGGGTTGGAAACACCATATATTTT; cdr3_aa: CAISENRGVGNTIYF
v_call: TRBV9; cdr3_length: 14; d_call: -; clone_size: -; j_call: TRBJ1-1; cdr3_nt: TGTGCCAGCAGCGTCGAGGGACTTGGTAGGGAAGCTTTCTTT; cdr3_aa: CASSVEGLGREAFF